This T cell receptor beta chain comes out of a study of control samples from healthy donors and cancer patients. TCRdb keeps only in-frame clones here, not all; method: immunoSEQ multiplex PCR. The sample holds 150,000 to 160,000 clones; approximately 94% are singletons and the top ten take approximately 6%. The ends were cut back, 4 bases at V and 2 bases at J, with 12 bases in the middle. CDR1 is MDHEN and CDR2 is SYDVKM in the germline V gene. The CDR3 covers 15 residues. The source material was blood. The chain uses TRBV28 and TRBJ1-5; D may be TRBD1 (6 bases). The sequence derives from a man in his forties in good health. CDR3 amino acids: CASSYGGSGNQPQHF. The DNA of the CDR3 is TGTGCCAGCAGTTACGGGGGCTCTGGCAATCAGCCCCAGCATTTT.